Listed below are T cell receptor beta chains from one sample, sequenced in a study of Graves' ophthalmopathy and Graves' hyperthyroidism. TCRdb used MiXCR to reprocess the multiplex PCR reads, holding one entry per CDR3 protein. The data show 200,000 to 250,000 distinct CDR3 sequences, 25% to 35% seen once. Input material: peripheral blood. These receptors were obtained from a middle-aged man with Graves' ophthalmopathy. The conserved cysteine and the conserved F or W are not part of the CDR3 here. Rows may omit the clone size; those that give it use once, few, many or a size class.

j_gene	abundance	len	v_gene	CDR3aa
TRBJ1-5	NA	15	TRBV6-2/TRBV6-3	ASSLVRTENSNQPQH
TRBJ2-6	NA	15	TRBV7-3	ASSRDRAISGANVLT
TRBJ1-2	many	12	TRBV20-1	SARDPGPDYGYT
TRBJ2-7	many	11	TRBV20-1	SAKGGGNPKQY
TRBJ1-1	NA	10	TRBV12-3/TRBV12-4	ASSPGLSEAF
TRBJ2-7	NA	13	TRBV6-2/TRBV6-3	ASRRLAERSYEQY
TRBJ2-5	many	11	TRBV2	ASSVHRSETQY
TRBJ2-2	many	18	TRBV20-1	SAPPVEPQLAGQNTGELF
TRBJ2-7	many	10	TRBV29-1	SVGVRNYEQY
TRBJ1-1	many	14	TRBV4-3	ANSRNPRGRNTEAF
TRBJ2-7	many	12	TRBV12-3/TRBV12-4	ASSLRLAGAEQY
TRBJ2-5	NA	14	TRBV6-5	ASSYSISQRSETQY
TRBJ2-5	NA	13	TRBV6-1	ASSAFVAVQETQY
TRBJ2-2	many	12	TRBV28	ASSPRGGTGELF
TRBJ2-7	many	10	TRBV6-2/TRBV6-3	ASSFGAYEQY
TRBJ1-2	NA	13	TRBV10-2	ASSQDAGVNYGYT
TRBJ2-5	many	11	TRBV29-1	SVPGVGTETQY
TRBJ2-7	few	12	TRBV6-1	ASSRRTGLREQY
TRBJ1-2	many	10	TRBV29-1	SVAAGADGYT
TRBJ2-2	many	14	TRBV5-6	ASKINPQTAAGELF
TRBJ1-1	many	12	TRBV27	ASRGLLWNTEAF
TRBJ1-3	many	12	TRBV5-5	ASSLGDGRDTIY
TRBJ2-7	many	16	TRBV11-2	ASSLRTSGRALIYEQY
TRBJ2-2	NA	12	TRBV12-3/TRBV12-4	ASSYGKNTGELF
TRBJ1-2	NA	10	TRBV24-1	ATSDFWNGYT
TRBJ2-7	NA	10	TRBV20-1	SARDRVAEQY